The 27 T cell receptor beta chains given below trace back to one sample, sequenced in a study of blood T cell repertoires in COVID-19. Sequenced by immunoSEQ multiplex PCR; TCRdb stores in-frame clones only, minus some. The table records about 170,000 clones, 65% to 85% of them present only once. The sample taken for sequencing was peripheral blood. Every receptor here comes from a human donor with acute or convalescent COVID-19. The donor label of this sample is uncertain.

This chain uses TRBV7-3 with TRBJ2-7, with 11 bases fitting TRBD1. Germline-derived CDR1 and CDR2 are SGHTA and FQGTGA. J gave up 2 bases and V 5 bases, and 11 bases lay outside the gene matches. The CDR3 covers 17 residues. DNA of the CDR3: TGTGCCAGCAGCCGCTACGCTCCGGGACAGGGGGCCTACGAGCAGTACTTC. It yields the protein CASSRYAPGQGAYEQYF. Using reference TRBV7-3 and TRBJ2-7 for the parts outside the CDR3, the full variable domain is GAGVSQTPSNKVTEKGKYVELRCDPISGHTALYWYRQSLGQGPEFLIYFQGTGAADDSGLPNDRFFAVRPEGSVSTLKIQRTERGDSAVYLCASSRYAPGQGAYEQYFGPGTRLTVT.

The CDR3 sequence: CASSPQANYGYTF. The CDR3 DNA reads as TGTGCCAGCAGCCCACAGGCTAACTATGGCTACACCTTC. The chain uses TRBV11-2 and TRBJ1-2; D perhaps matches TRBD1 (5 bases). The CDR3 loop spans 13 amino acids. Germline CDR1 SGHAT, CDR2 FQNNGV. The V end was cut by 5 bases, the J end by 0 bases, with 7 bases between.

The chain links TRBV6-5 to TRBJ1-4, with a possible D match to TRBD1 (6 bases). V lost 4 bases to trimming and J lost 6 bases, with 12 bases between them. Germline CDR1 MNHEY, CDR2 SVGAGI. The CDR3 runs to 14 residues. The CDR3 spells CASSFGQFHEKLFF. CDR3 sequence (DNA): TGTGCCAGCAGTTTCGGACAGTTTCATGAAAAACTGTTTTTT.

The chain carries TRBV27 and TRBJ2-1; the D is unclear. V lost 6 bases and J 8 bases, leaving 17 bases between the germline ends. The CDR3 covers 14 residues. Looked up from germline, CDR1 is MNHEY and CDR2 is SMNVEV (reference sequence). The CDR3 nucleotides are TGTGCCAGCAGACAAGGATACGGGTGGGATGAGCAGTTCTTC. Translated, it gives CASRQGYGWDEQFF.

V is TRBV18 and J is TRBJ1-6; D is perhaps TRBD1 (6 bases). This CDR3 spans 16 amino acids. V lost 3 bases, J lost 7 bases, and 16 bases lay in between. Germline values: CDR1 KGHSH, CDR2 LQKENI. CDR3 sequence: CASSPSEGRGNSPLHF. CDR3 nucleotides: TGTGCCAGCTCACCTAGTGAGGGGAGGGGGAATTCACCCCTCCACTTT.

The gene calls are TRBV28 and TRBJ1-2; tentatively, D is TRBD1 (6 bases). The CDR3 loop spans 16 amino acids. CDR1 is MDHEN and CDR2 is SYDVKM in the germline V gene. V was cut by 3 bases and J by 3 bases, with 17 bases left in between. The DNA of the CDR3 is TGTGCCAGCAGTTTCCCCACCCAAACAGGGTACTATGGCTACACCTTC. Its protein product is CASSFPTQTGYYGYTF.

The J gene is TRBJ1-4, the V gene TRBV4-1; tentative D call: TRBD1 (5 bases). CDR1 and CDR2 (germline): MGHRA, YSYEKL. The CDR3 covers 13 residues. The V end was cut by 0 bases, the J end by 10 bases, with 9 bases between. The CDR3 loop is CASSQDREGKLFF. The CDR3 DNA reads TGCGCCAGCAGCCAAGACAGGGAGGGAAAACTGTTTTTT.

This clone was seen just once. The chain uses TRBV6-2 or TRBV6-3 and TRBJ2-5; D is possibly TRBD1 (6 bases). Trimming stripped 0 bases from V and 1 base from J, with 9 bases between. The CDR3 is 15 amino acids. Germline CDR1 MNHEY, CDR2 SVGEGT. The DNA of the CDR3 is TGTGCCAGCAGTTACTCCCCAGGGGTCCAAGAGACCCAGTACTTC. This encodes CASSYSPGVQETQYF.

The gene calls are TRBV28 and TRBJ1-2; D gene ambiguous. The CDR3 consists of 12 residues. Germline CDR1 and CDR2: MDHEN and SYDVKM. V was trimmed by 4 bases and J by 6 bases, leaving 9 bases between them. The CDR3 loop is CASSYESNGYTF. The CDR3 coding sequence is TGTGCCAGCAGTTATGAGTCAAATGGCTACACCTTC.

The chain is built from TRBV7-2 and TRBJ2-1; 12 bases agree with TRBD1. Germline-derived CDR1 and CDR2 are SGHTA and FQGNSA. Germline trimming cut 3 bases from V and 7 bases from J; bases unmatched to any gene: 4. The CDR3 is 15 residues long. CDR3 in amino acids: CASSLGQGAGNEQFF. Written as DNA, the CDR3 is TGTGCCAGCAGCTTGGGACAGGGGGCGGGGAATGAGCAGTTCTTC. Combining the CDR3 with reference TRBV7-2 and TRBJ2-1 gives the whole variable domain GAGVSQSPSNKVTEKGKDVELRCDPISGHTALYWYRQSLGQGLEFLIYFQGNSAPDKSGLPSDRFSAERTGGSVSTLTIQRTQQEDSAVYLCASSLGQGAGNEQFFGPGTRLTVL.

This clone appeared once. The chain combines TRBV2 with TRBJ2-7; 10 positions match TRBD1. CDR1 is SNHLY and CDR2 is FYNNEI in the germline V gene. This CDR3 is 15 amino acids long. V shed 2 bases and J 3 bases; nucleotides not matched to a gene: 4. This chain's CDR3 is CASSERDRGLYEQYF. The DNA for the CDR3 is TGTGCCAGCAGTGAAAGGGACAGGGGCCTCTACGAGCAGTACTTC.

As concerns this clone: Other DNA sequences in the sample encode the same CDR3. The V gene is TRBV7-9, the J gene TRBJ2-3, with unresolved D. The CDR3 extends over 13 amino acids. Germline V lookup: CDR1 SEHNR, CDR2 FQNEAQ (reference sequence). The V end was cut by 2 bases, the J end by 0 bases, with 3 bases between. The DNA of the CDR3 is TGTGCCAGCAGCTTAAGCAGCACAGATACGCAGTATTTT. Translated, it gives CASSLSSTDTQYF.

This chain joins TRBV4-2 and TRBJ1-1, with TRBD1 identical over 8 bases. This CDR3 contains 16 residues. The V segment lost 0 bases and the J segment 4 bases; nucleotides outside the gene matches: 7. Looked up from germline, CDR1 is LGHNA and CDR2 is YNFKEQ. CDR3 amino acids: CASSQEPGGGITEAFF. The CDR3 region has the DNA TGTGCCAGCAGCCAAGAACCAGGGGGCGGGATCACTGAAGCTTTCTTT.

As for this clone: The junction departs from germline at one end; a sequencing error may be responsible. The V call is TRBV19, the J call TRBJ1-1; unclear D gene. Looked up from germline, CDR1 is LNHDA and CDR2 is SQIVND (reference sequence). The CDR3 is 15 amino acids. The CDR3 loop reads CASSIGGAPNAEAFF. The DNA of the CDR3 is TGTGCCAGTAGTATAGGGGGAGCCCCGAACGCTGAAGCTTTCTTT.

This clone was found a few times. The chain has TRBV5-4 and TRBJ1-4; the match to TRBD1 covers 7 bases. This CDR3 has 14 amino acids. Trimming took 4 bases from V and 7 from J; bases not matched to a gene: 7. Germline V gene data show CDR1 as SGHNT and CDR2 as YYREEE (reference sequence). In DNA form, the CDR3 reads TGTGCCAGCAGCCCACAGGGGAGAGGTGAAAAACTGTTTTTT. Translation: CASSPQGRGEKLFF.

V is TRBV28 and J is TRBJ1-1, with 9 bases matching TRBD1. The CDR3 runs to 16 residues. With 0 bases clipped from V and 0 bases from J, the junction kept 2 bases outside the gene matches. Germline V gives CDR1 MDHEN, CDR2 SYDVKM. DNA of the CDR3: TGTGCCAGCAGTTTATGGGGACAGGGAATGAACACTGAAGCTTTCTTT. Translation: CASSLWGQGMNTEAFF.

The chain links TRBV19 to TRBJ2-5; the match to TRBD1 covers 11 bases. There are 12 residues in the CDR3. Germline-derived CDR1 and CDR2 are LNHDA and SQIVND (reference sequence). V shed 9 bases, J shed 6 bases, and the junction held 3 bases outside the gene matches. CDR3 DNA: TGTGCCAGCCGGGACAGGGGGAAGACCCAGTACTTC. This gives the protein CASRDRGKTQYF. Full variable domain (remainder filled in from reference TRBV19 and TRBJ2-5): DGGITQSPKYLFRKEGQNVTLSCEQNLNHDAMYWYRQDPGQGLRLIYYSQIVNDFQKGDIAEGYSVSREKKESFPLTVTSAQKNPTAFYLCASRDRGKTQYFGPGTRLLVL.

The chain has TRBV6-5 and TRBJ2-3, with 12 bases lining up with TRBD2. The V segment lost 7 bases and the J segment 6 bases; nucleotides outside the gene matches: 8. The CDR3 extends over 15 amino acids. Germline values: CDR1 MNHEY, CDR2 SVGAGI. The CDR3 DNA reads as TGTGCCAGCAAAGGACTAGCGGGGACAGTCGATACGCAGTATTTT. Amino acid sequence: CASKGLAGTVDTQYF.

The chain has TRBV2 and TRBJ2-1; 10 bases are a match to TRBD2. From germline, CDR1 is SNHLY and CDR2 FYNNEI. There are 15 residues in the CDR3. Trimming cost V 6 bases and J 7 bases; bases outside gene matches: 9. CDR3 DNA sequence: TGTGCCAGCAGCCTCGGGACTAGCGAGAGGAATGAGCAGTTCTTC. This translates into CASSLGTSERNEQFF.

CDR3 sequence: CASTFKEKNIQYF. The CDR3 DNA reads TGTGCCAGCACCTTTAAGGAGAAAAACATTCAGTACTTC. The genes are TRBV2 and TRBJ2-4; no clear D. Trimming removed 7 bases from V and 4 bases from J, with 11 bases in between. CDR3 length equals 13 residues. The germline V gene encodes CDR1 SNHLY and CDR2 FYNNEI.

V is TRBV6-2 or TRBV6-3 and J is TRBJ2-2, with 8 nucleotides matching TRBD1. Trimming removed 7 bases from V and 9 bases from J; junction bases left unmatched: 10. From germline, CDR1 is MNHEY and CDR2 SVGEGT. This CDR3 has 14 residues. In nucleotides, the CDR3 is TGTGCCAGCACCCCCGCTGACAGGGGCCGGGAGCTGTTTTTT. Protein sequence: CASTPADRGRELFF.

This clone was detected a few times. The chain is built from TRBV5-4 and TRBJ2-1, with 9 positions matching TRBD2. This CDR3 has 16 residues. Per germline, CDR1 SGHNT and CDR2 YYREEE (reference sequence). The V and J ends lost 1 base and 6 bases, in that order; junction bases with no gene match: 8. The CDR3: CASSLSSGGAGNEQFF. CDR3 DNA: TGTGCCAGCAGCTTGAGTAGCGGGGGCGCGGGCAATGAGCAGTTCTTC. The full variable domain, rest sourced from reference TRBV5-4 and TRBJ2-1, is ETGVTQSPTHLIKTRGQQVTLRCSSQSGHNTVSWYQQALGQGPQFIFQYYREEENGRGNFPPRFSGLQFPNYSSELNVNALELDDSALYLCASSLSSGGAGNEQFFGPGTRLTVL.

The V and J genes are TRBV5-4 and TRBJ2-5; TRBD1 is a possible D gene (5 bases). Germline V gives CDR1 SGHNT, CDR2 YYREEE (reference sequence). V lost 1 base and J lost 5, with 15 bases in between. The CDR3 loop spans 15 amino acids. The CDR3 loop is CASSLNSGIWETQYF. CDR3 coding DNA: TGTGCCAGCAGCTTGAACTCAGGGATTTGGGAGACCCAGTACTTC.

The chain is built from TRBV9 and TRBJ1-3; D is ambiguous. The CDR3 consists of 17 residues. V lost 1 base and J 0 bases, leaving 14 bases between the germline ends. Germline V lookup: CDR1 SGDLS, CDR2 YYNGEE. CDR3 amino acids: CASSVREPGYSGNTIYF. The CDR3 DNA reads TGTGCCAGCAGCGTAAGAGAACCGGGGTACTCTGGAAACACCATATATTTT.

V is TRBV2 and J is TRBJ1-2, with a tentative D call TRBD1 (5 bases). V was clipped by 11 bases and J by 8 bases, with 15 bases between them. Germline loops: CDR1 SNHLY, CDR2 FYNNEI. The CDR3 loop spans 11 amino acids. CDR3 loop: CASTPGRGYTF. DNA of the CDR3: TGTGCCTCCACGCCAGGGCGGGGCTACACCTTC.

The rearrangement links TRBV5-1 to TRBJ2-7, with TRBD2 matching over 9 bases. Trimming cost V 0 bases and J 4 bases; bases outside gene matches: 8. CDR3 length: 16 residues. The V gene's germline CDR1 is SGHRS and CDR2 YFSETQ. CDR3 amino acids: CASSLEGLAGTYEQYF. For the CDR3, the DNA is TGCGCCAGCAGCTTGGAGGGGCTAGCGGGGACGTACGAGCAGTACTTC.

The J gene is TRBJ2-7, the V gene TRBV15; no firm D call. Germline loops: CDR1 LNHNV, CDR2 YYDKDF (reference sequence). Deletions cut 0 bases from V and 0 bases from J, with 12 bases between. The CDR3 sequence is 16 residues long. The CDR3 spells CATSRDREVSSYEQYF. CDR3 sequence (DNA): TGTGCCACCAGCAGAGATCGTGAAGTTAGCTCCTACGAGCAGTACTTC. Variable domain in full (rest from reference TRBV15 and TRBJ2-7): DAMVIQNPRYQVTQFGKPVTLSCSQTLNHNVMYWYQQKSSQAPKLLFHYYDKDFNNEADTPDNFQSRRPNTSFCFLDIRSPGLGDTAMYLCATSRDREVSSYEQYFGPGTRLTVT.